This T cell receptor beta chain comes out of a study of technical replicates of blood from four donors. CDR1 and CDR2 from the germline V gene are SGHNT and YYREEE (reference sequence). The CDR3 is 14 residues long. After removal of 0 bases from V and 8 bases from J, the junction contained 5 bases not matched to a gene. Measured with immunoSEQ multiplex PCR; TCRdb has only the in-frame clones, and not every one. The table includes tens of thousands of clones, more than 90% detected once. The receptor was derived from a human donor in good health. Some clones in this sample may be carry-over from other donors' samples. Sequencing was performed on PBMCs. J is TRBJ1-1 and V is TRBV5-4, with 9 bases fitting TRBD1. The CDR3 loop is CASSLAWDRDEAFF. The CDR3, as DNA: TGTGCCAGCAGCTTGGCCTGGGACAGGGACGAAGCTTTCTTT.